A selection of T cell receptor beta chains follows, all from one sample in a study of beta chain features in type 1 diabetes. Some clones are missing from TCRdb's copy, which holds only in-frame ones; the method was immunoSEQ multiplex PCR. The top ten hold 0.023% of the sample, which has fewer than 900,000 clones, 15% to 20% seen once. Sequenced input: naive CD4+ T cells from blood. The origin of the receptors is a woman between 18 and 29 years old in good health. The CDR3 runs from the conserved cysteine through the conserved F or W. A D gene is named only where the DNA matches it firmly. Some rows mark clone size as missing; the rest say once, few, many or name a class of expanded clone.

CDR3: CATSVAGVYEQYF; DNA: TGTGCCACCTCAGTGGCGGGAGTTTACGAGCAGTACTTC; D: TRBD2; size: .; V: TRBV10-3; J: TRBJ2-7
CDR3: CASSQASGQTSYEQYF; DNA: TGTGCCAGCAGCCAAGCTAGCGGGCAGACCTCCTACGAGCAGTACTTC; D: TRBD2; size: few; V: TRBV4-2; J: TRBJ2-7
CDR3: CATTQLAGNTGELFF; DNA: TGTGCCACCACTCAACTAGCGGGGAACACCGGGGAGCTGTTTTTT; D: TRBD2; size: .; V: TRBV15; J: TRBJ2-2
CDR3: CASSRLESRVETQYF; DNA: TGTGCCAGCAGTCGGCTGGAGTCCCGAGTGGAGACCCAGTACTTC; D: .; size: .; V: TRBV2; J: TRBJ2-5
CDR3: CASSLGGRRNNEQFF; DNA: TGTGCCAGCAGCTTGGGAGGACGAAGGAACAATGAGCAGTTCTTC; D: .; size: .; V: TRBV7-3; J: TRBJ2-1
CDR3: CASKTSGPLQYF; DNA: TGTGCCAGCAAAACCTCAGGGCCACTCCAGTACTTC; D: .; size: few; V: TRBV2; J: TRBJ2-7
CDR3: CASSFLPTGGKETQYF; DNA: TGTGCCAGCAGCTTCCTACCGACAGGGGGGAAGGAGACCCAGTACTTC; D: TRBD1; size: .; V: TRBV7-9; J: TRBJ2-5
CDR3: CASSQDSPLAGVDNEQFF; DNA: TGTGCCAGCAGCCAAGATTCCCCACTAGCGGGAGTCGACAATGAGCAGTTCTTC; D: TRBD2; size: few; V: TRBV14; J: TRBJ2-1
CDR3: CATDKGQSNQPQHF; DNA: TGTGCCACCGACAAAGGACAGTCCAATCAGCCCCAGCATTTT; D: .; size: few; V: TRBV10-3; J: TRBJ1-5
CDR3: CASSIDTLETQYF; DNA: TGTGCCAGTAGTATAGATACCCTAGAGACCCAGTACTTC; D: .; size: .; V: TRBV19; J: TRBJ2-5
CDR3: CASSSVRERGYNEQFF; DNA: TGTGCCAGCAGCTCCGTCCGGGAGAGGGGCTACAATGAGCAGTTCTTC; D: .; size: .; V: TRBV7-8; J: TRBJ2-1
CDR3: CSVDRNYGYTF; DNA: TGCAGCGTTGACAGGAACTATGGCTACACCTTC; D: .; size: .; V: TRBV29-1; J: TRBJ1-2
CDR3: CASSLADRVGQETQYF; DNA: TGCGCCAGCAGCTTGGCGGACAGGGTAGGGCAAGAGACCCAGTACTTC; D: TRBD1; size: .; V: TRBV5-1; J: TRBJ2-5
CDR3: CASSLAGPEDTQYF; DNA: TGTGCCAGCAGCTTAGCGGGCCCCGAAGATACGCAGTATTTT; D: .; size: few; V: TRBV7-2; J: TRBJ2-3
CDR3: CASSLGTSGTFNGELFF; DNA: TGTGCCAGCAGCTTAGGGACTAGCGGGACCTTTAACGGGGAGCTGTTTTTT; D: TRBD2; size: few; V: TRBV7-9; J: TRBJ2-2
CDR3: CSVVSPNTGELFF; DNA: TGCAGCGTTGTGTCTCCAAACACCGGGGAGCTGTTTTTT; D: .; size: .; V: TRBV29-1; J: TRBJ2-2